The T cell receptor (beta chain) described here comes from a study of T cell responses to AZD1222 COVID-19 vaccine. This CDR3 has 14 amino acids. Germline V lookup: CDR1 MNHEY, CDR2 SMNVEV (reference sequence). Trimming took off 5 bases at V and 8 bases at J, with 16 bases between the two ends. Study-wide findings and caveats: Baseline seropositivity occurred in only a handful of AZD1222 recipients. None of the repertoires were sampled until the peak T cell response had passed. Nearly half of spike-specific TCRs reportedly go after variant regions that carry no mutations.

Remarks on this clone: The antigen remains undetermined.

This table comes from immunoSEQ multiplex PCR, and its TCRdb copy is limited to in-frame clones, with some not included. The profile shows around 160,000 clones, 92% of them singletons. Second-dose recipients at about 4 or about 12 weeks were treated as one pooled group. The sample consisted of peripheral blood, taken 28 days after the second AZD1222 dose. The chain couples TRBV27 to TRBJ1-5, with unresolved D. The sequence was obtained from an adult who received the AZD1222 COVID-19 vaccine. CDR3 in amino acids: CASSPQGRLEPQHF. The CDR3 DNA is TGTGCCAGCAGTCCCCAAGGACGGTTAGAGCCCCAGCATTTT.